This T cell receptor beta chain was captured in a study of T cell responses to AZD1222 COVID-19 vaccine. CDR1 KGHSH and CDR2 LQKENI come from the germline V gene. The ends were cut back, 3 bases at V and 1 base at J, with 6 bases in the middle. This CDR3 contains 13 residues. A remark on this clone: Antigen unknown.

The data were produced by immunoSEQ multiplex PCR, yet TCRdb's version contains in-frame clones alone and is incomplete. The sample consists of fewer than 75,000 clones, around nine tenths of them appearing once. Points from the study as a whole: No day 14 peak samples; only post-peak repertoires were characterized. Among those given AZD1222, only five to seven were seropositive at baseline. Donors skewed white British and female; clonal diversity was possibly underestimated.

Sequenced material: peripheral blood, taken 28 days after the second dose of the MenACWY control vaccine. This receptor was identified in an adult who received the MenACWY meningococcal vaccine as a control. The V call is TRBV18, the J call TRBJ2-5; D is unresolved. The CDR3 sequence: CASSPNSQETQYF. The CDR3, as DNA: TGTGCCAGCTCACCCAACAGCCAAGAGACCCAGTACTTC.